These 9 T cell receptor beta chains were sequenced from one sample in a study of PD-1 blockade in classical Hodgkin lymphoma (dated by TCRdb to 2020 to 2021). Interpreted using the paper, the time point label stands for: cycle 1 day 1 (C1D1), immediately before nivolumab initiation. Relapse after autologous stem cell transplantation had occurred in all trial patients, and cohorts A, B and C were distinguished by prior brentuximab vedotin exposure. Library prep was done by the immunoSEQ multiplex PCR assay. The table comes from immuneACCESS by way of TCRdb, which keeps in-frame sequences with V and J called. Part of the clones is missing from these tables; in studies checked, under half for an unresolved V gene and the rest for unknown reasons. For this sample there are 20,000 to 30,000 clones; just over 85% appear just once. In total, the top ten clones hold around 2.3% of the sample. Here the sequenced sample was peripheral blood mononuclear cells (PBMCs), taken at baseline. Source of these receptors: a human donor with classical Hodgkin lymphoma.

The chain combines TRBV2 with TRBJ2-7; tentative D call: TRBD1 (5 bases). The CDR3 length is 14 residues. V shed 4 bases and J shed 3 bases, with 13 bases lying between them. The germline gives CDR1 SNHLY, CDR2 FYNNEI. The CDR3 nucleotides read TGTGCCAGCAGTGGTAGCAGGGCGGTCTACGAGCAGTACTTC. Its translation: CASSGSRAVYEQYF.

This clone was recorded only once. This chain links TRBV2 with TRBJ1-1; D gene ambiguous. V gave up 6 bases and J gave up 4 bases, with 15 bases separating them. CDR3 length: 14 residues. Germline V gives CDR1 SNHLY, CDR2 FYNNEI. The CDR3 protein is CASRFREGSTEAFF. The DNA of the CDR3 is TGTGCCAGCAGATTTCGAGAGGGAAGCACTGAAGCTTTCTTT.

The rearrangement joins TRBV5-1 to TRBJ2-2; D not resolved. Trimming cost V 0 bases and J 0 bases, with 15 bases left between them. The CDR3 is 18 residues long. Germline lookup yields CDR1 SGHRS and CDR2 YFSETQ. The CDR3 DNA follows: TGCGCCAGCAGCTTGGCCGGGTGGGAACCGACGAACACCGGGGAGCTGTTTTTT. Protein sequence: CASSLAGWEPTNTGELFF.

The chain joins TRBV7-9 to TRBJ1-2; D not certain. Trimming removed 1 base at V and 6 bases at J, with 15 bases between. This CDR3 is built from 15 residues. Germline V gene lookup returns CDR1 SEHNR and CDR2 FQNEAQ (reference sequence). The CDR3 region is CASSLEATGSNGYTF. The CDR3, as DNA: TGTGCCAGCAGCTTAGAGGCGACTGGTTCCAATGGCTACACCTTC.

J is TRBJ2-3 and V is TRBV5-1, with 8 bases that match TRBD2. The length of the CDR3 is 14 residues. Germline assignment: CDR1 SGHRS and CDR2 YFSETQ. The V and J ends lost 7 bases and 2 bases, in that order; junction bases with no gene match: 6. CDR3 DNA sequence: TGCGCCAGCGGTATAGCGGGGCTCACAGATACGCAGTATTTT. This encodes CASGIAGLTDTQYF.

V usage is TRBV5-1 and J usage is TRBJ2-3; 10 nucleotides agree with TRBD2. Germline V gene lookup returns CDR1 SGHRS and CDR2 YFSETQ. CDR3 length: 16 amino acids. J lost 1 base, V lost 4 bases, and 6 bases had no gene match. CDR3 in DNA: TGCGCCAGCAGCGCACGCCTAGCGGGGGGCACAGATACGCAGTATTTT. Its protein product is CASSARLAGGTDTQYF.

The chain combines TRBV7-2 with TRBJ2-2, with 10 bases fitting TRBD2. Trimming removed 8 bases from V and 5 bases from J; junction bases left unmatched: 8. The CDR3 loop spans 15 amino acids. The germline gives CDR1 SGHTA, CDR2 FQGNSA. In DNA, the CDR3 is TGTGCCAGCTCGGCACTAGCGGGGCCTACCGGGGAGCTGTTTTTT. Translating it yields CASSALAGPTGELFF.

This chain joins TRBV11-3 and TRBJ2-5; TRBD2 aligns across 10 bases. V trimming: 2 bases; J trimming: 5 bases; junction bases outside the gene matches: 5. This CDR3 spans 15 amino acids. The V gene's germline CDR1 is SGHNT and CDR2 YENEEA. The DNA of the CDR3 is TGTGCCAGCAGCTTAAGCGGGGGGGCCATTGAGACCCAGTACTTC. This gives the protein CASSLSGGAIETQYF.

Written as DNA, the CDR3 is TGTGCCATCCGGGTTGGGGACTATGGCTACACCTTC. Translation: CAIRVGDYGYTF. The V gene is TRBV10-3, the J gene TRBJ1-2; D not resolved. The CDR3 spans 12 residues. Trimming left V 8 bases short and J 3 bases short, with 10 bases between. From germline, CDR1 is ENHRY and CDR2 SYGVKD.